A selection of T cell receptor beta chains follows, all from one sample in a study of cytomegalovirus exposure and HLA in healthy donors. Clones were sequenced by immunoSEQ multiplex PCR, and TCRdb holds only the in-frame ones, with some missing. The sample holds about 190,000 clones, around 82% seen once. Sequencing used PBMCs. These receptors were taken from a man aged 18 to 30 in good health and CMV-seronegative. Each CDR3 is given with its conserved first and last residue. The D gene is left open where the match is weak. Clone size is shown for a subset of rows, as once, few, many or a class of expanded clone.

clone_size: NA; j_call: TRBJ1-5; v_call: TRBV5-5; d_call: NA; cdr3_aa: CASSLVGGAGQPQHF; cdr3_nt: TGTGCCAGCAGCTTGGTTGGCGGGGCGGGTCAGCCCCAGCATTTT
clone_size: NA; j_call: TRBJ1-3; v_call: TRBV28; d_call: NA; cdr3_aa: CASSLSDRNTIYF; cdr3_nt: TGTGCCAGCAGTTTGTCGGACAGAAACACCATATATTTT
clone_size: NA; j_call: TRBJ2-3; v_call: TRBV9; d_call: TRBD2; cdr3_aa: CASSASGRTDTQYF; cdr3_nt: TGTGCCAGCAGCGCTAGCGGACGCACAGATACGCAGTATTTT
clone_size: few; j_call: TRBJ2-1; v_call: TRBV5-4; d_call: TRBD2; cdr3_aa: CASSLAGLAGVSRYNEQFF; cdr3_nt: TGTGCCAGCAGCTTGGCGGGACTAGCGGGAGTGTCCCGCTACAATGAGCAGTTCTTC
clone_size: NA; j_call: TRBJ1-1; v_call: TRBV27; d_call: NA; cdr3_aa: CASSFYEVPEAFF; cdr3_nt: TGTGCCAGCAGTTTCTATGAGGTTCCTGAAGCTTTCTTT
clone_size: once; j_call: TRBJ1-1; v_call: TRBV4-2; d_call: NA; cdr3_aa: CASSQASSNTEAFF; cdr3_nt: TGTGCCAGCAGCCAAGCTTCCTCGAACACTGAAGCTTTCTTT
clone_size: NA; j_call: TRBJ2-5; v_call: TRBV2; d_call: TRBD2; cdr3_aa: CATPGSGGNQETQYF; cdr3_nt: TGTGCCACTCCGGGTAGCGGGGGGAATCAAGAGACCCAGTACTTC
clone_size: NA; j_call: TRBJ1-2; v_call: TRBV11-3; d_call: TRBD1; cdr3_aa: CASSPPDQRTGGRWSNGYTF; cdr3_nt: TGTGCCAGCAGCCCCCCAGATCAAAGGACAGGGGGGAGGTGGTCTAATGGCTACACCTTC
clone_size: NA; j_call: TRBJ1-5; v_call: TRBV19; d_call: TRBD1; cdr3_aa: CASSGTGPQHF; cdr3_nt: TGTGCCAGTAGTGGGACAGGGCCCCAGCATTTT
clone_size: once; j_call: TRBJ2-7; v_call: TRBV6-1; d_call: NA; cdr3_aa: CASSEAHSGYEQYF; cdr3_nt: TGTGCCAGCAGTGAAGCGCATTCGGGTTACGAGCAGTACTTC
clone_size: NA; j_call: TRBJ2-7; v_call: TRBV5-1; d_call: NA; cdr3_aa: CASSLLSNTYEQYF; cdr3_nt: TGCGCCAGCAGCTTATTATCAAACACCTACGAGCAGTACTTC
clone_size: NA; j_call: TRBJ2-7; v_call: TRBV29-1; d_call: NA; cdr3_aa: CSVEAPRGSAYEQYF; cdr3_nt: TGCAGCGTTGAAGCCCCACGGGGTTCAGCCTACGAGCAGTACTTC
clone_size: NA; j_call: TRBJ2-2; v_call: TRBV18; d_call: NA; cdr3_aa: CASSGLAGELFF; cdr3_nt: TGTGCCAGCTCCGGGTTGGCCGGGGAGCTGTTTTTT
clone_size: NA; j_call: TRBJ2-7; v_call: TRBV6-1; d_call: NA; cdr3_aa: CASRISGTYTYEQYF; cdr3_nt: TGTGCCAGCAGGATATCCGGGACTTACACCTACGAGCAGTACTTC
clone_size: few; j_call: TRBJ1-5; v_call: TRBV4-1; d_call: NA; cdr3_aa: CASSQTQLRGPGQPQHF; cdr3_nt: TGCGCCAGCAGCCAAACCCAGCTAAGGGGTCCAGGTCAGCCCCAGCATTTT
clone_size: NA; j_call: TRBJ1-6; v_call: TRBV4-3; d_call: NA; cdr3_aa: CASSLVQGGNSPLHF; cdr3_nt: TGCGCCAGCAGCCTAGTACAGGGTGGAAATTCACCCCTCCACTTT
clone_size: NA; j_call: TRBJ2-1; v_call: TRBV7-9; d_call: TRBD2; cdr3_aa: CSSSLGHRGLAGNEQFF; cdr3_nt: TGTTCCAGCAGCTTAGGGCACCGGGGACTAGCGGGAAATGAGCAGTTCTTC
clone_size: NA; j_call: TRBJ2-5; v_call: TRBV7-6; d_call: NA; cdr3_aa: CASSPFEQETQYF; cdr3_nt: TGTGCCAGCAGCCCTTTTGAGCAAGAGACCCAGTACTTC
clone_size: NA; j_call: TRBJ2-5; v_call: TRBV6-6; d_call: NA; cdr3_aa: CASSSWAEETQYF; cdr3_nt: TGTGCCAGCAGTTCTTGGGCAGAAGAGACCCAGTACTTC
clone_size: NA; j_call: TRBJ1-2; v_call: TRBV2; d_call: NA; cdr3_aa: CASSLGDVYGYTF; cdr3_nt: TGTGCCAGCAGTCTCGGGGATGTCTATGGCTACACCTTC
clone_size: NA; j_call: TRBJ1-4; v_call: TRBV29-1; d_call: TRBD1; cdr3_aa: CSVTGTENEKLFF; cdr3_nt: TGCAGCGTTACCGGGACAGAGAATGAAAAACTGTTTTTT
clone_size: NA; j_call: TRBJ1-6; v_call: TRBV14; d_call: TRBD1; cdr3_aa: CASSQYTDRDNSPLHF; cdr3_nt: TGTGCCAGCAGCCAATACACGGACAGGGATAATTCACCCCTCCACTTT
clone_size: NA; j_call: TRBJ1-2; v_call: TRBV6-1; d_call: NA; cdr3_aa: CASSDYGGINYGYTF; cdr3_nt: TGTGCCAGCAGTGATTATGGGGGGATTAACTATGGCTACACCTTC
clone_size: few; j_call: TRBJ1-1; v_call: TRBV28; d_call: TRBD1; cdr3_aa: CASSLQGTQNTEAFF; cdr3_nt: TGTGCCAGCAGCCTACAGGGGACCCAAAACACTGAAGCTTTCTTT
clone_size: few; j_call: TRBJ2-4; v_call: TRBV18; d_call: NA; cdr3_aa: CASSPGTRAKNIQYF; cdr3_nt: TGTGCCAGCTCTCCAGGGACTCGAGCCAAAAACATTCAGTACTTC
clone_size: NA; j_call: TRBJ2-1; v_call: TRBV27; d_call: TRBD2; cdr3_aa: CASSSVEGLATFF; cdr3_nt: TGTGCCAGCAGTTCAGTAGAAGGACTAGCGACTTTCTTC
clone_size: NA; j_call: TRBJ2-1; v_call: TRBV29-1; d_call: TRBD2; cdr3_aa: CSVAQGLAAYNEQFF; cdr3_nt: TGCAGCGTTGCCCAGGGACTAGCGGCCTACAATGAGCAGTTCTTC
clone_size: NA; j_call: TRBJ2-3; v_call: TRBV7-2; d_call: TRBD2; cdr3_aa: CASSFSGGRTDTQYF; cdr3_nt: TGTGCCAGCAGTTTTAGCGGGGGGCGCACAGATACGCAGTATTTT
clone_size: once; j_call: TRBJ2-7; v_call: TRBV6-5; d_call: TRBD1; cdr3_aa: CASSYLGTGFYEQYF; cdr3_nt: TGTGCCAGCAGTTACTTGGGGACAGGGTTTTACGAGCAGTACTTC
clone_size: NA; j_call: TRBJ2-3; v_call: TRBV5-1; d_call: TRBD1; cdr3_aa: CASRSGTETDTQYF; cdr3_nt: TGCGCCAGCCGATCCGGGACAGAAACAGATACGCAGTATTTT
clone_size: NA; j_call: TRBJ1-3; v_call: TRBV5-1; d_call: TRBD1; cdr3_aa: CASSFGDRRNSGNTIYF; cdr3_nt: TGCGCCAGCAGCTTCGGGGACAGACGGAACTCTGGAAACACCATATATTTT
clone_size: NA; j_call: TRBJ2-7; v_call: TRBV10-3; d_call: TRBD1; cdr3_aa: CAISESGKGALYEQYF; cdr3_nt: TGTGCCATCAGTGAGTCGGGTAAGGGGGCCCTTTACGAGCAGTACTTC
clone_size: few; j_call: TRBJ2-7; v_call: TRBV28; d_call: NA; cdr3_aa: CASIQGDRLDSYEQYF; cdr3_nt: TGTGCCAGCATCCAGGGAGACCGACTAGACTCCTACGAGCAGTACTTC
clone_size: NA; j_call: TRBJ1-2; v_call: TRBV9; d_call: NA; cdr3_aa: CASSVGQNYGYTF; cdr3_nt: TGTGCCAGCAGCGTAGGGCAGAACTATGGCTACACCTTC
clone_size: once; j_call: TRBJ2-7; v_call: TRBV19; d_call: TRBD1; cdr3_aa: CASRGGQGAFYEQYF; cdr3_nt: TGTGCCAGTAGGGGGGGACAGGGGGCCTTCTACGAGCAGTACTTC
clone_size: few; j_call: TRBJ1-5; v_call: TRBV5-1; d_call: TRBD1; cdr3_aa: CASSRDRGRNQPQHF; cdr3_nt: TGCGCCAGCAGCCGGGACAGGGGGCGCAATCAGCCCCAGCATTTT
clone_size: once; j_call: TRBJ1-1; v_call: TRBV5-1; d_call: TRBD1; cdr3_aa: CASSLVPGGDTEAFF; cdr3_nt: TGCGCCAGCAGCTTGGTTCCAGGGGGTGACACTGAAGCTTTCTTT
clone_size: NA; j_call: TRBJ2-1; v_call: TRBV6-6; d_call: TRBD1; cdr3_aa: CASRYGQAAINEQFF; cdr3_nt: TGTGCCAGCAGGTACGGACAGGCCGCAATTAATGAGCAGTTCTTC
clone_size: NA; j_call: TRBJ1-3; v_call: TRBV29-1; d_call: TRBD1; cdr3_aa: CSVEDLKGGASGNTIYF; cdr3_nt: TGCAGCGTTGAAGATCTGAAAGGGGGCGCTTCGGGAAACACCATATATTTT
clone_size: NA; j_call: TRBJ1-1; v_call: TRBV12-5; d_call: NA; cdr3_aa: CASGPGTHTEAFF; cdr3_nt: TGTGCTAGTGGACCCGGGACACACACTGAAGCTTTCTTT
clone_size: NA; j_call: TRBJ2-7; v_call: TRBV27; d_call: TRBD2; cdr3_aa: CASSTAPGLAGDHYYEQYF; cdr3_nt: TGTGCCAGCAGTACCGCCCCGGGACTAGCGGGAGATCACTACTACGAGCAGTACTTC
clone_size: NA; j_call: TRBJ2-3; v_call: TRBV10-1; d_call: NA; cdr3_aa: CASSERAGGTDTQYF; cdr3_nt: TGCGCCAGCAGTGAGAGGGCAGGGGGCACAGATACGCAGTATTTT
clone_size: few; j_call: TRBJ2-1; v_call: TRBV13; d_call: TRBD2; cdr3_aa: CASSLAGGAGGGYNEQFF; cdr3_nt: TGTGCCAGCAGCTTAGCCGGGGGGGCGGGAGGGGGATACAATGAGCAGTTCTTC
clone_size: NA; j_call: TRBJ2-7; v_call: TRBV6-5; d_call: TRBD2; cdr3_aa: CASSYSAGSSYEQYF; cdr3_nt: TGTGCCAGCAGTTACTCAGCGGGGAGCTCCTACGAGCAGTACTTC
clone_size: NA; j_call: TRBJ2-3; v_call: TRBV5-4; d_call: NA; cdr3_aa: CASSRGQTPSTDTQYF; cdr3_nt: TGTGCCAGCAGCCGGGGTCAAACCCCTAGCACAGATACGCAGTATTTT
clone_size: NA; j_call: TRBJ1-1; v_call: TRBV18; d_call: NA; cdr3_aa: CASSPPLGEDTEAFF; cdr3_nt: TGTGCCAGCTCACCACCGCTCGGCGAGGACACTGAAGCTTTCTTT
clone_size: once; j_call: TRBJ2-5; v_call: TRBV6-4; d_call: TRBD1; cdr3_aa: CAIDRVEETQYF; cdr3_nt: TGTGCCATCGACAGGGTAGAGGAGACCCAGTACTTC